This T cell receptor beta chain came from a study of tumor and adjacent non-tumor tissue in lung cancer listed by TCRdb under 2018. Study-level background: Of the cohort, over 9 patients had adenocarcinoma, 2 had squamous cell carcinoma and 1 had small cell lung cancer. Bulk TCRbeta repertoires were compared between lung tumor tissue and matched distant non-tumor lung tissue obtained from fewer than 18 lung cancer patients. For each patient, one tumor sample and one normal lung sample were taken, giving about 31 paired specimens that underwent TCRbeta CDR3 sequencing. Sequencing produced fewer than 150,000,000 productive TCRbeta reads in total, an average of about 4.2 million reads per sample. The approximately 15 enrolled patients, of whom roughly 10 were men and 5 were women, were aged 31 to 76 years and were diagnosed with TNM stage I to III disease. The investigation overall reported the following: Only roughly 14 patients were in the cohort, and the authors stated that larger samples and more detailed clinical data are needed. Tumor tissue showed significantly higher TCR diversity (inverse Simpson) than normal lung tissue, at around 460 vs 160 (P = 0.0075, Mann-Whitney U test). TCR diversity was significantly higher in younger patients, and greater tumor TCR diversity was associated with shorter overall survival and shorter disease-free survival. Neither the sequencing platform nor unique molecular identifiers are named or mentioned anywhere in the methods. The top 100 clones accounted for a significantly larger cumulative portion of the repertoire in normal lung than in tumor tissue. Because peripheral blood was not sequenced, the blood TCRbeta repertoires of the lung cancer patients in the study went unexamined.

A remark on this clonotype: Its antigen remains undetermined. Per-nucleotide qualities are absent, and no much larger clonotype sits a single base away.

RNA was extracted from bulk unsorted tissue and checked for quality with a NanoDrop ND-1000 and an Agilent 2100. The normal lung samples consisted of distant non-tumor tissue collected more than 3 cm from the tumor edge. All donors had newly diagnosed lung cancer, had not received prior chemotherapy, and were admitted for thoracic surgery in China between August and November 2014. Anyone who had undergone radiotherapy or chemotherapy before, or who had another cancer at the same time, was left out of the study. Pieces of surgical tissue measuring about 1-2.1 cm3 were kept in RNAlater solution and stored at -80 degrees C until use. Library generation was performed with multiplex PCR. Instrument used: Illumina HiSeq 2500. TCRbeta libraries were built by three rounds of nested PCR using primers (Table S4), following protocols modified from ARM-PCR. PCR products of 200-500 bp were gel-excised and purified with the QIAquick gel extraction kit before sequencing. The source study handled its data this way. Reads were cleaned using Trimmomatic, were merged into complete CDR3 sequences using FLASH, and were assigned to V(D)J germline segments using MiTCR. VDJtools was used to compute clonal diversity as the inverse Simpson's index. In-frame sequences without a premature stop codon were defined as productive reads. The public reads were reanalyzed by TCRdb: fastp trimming at Q25, MiXCR alignment, in-frame beta chains only. Rows are combined by CDR3 protein, so each entry shows the most common genes and DNA. The V and J calls shown here were made by TCRdb, not taken from the authors' results. Present in this sample are approximately 100,000 distinct CDR3 sequences, 60% to 80% of which were seen just once. The ten biggest clones cover about 19% of the sample.

The sequence was obtained from a young man with non-small cell lung cancer. Input material: distant non-tumor lung tissue.

In nucleotides, the sequence is TGCAGTGCTACTCGGACTCACTCCATGGGGAACACAGATACGCAGTATTTT. It codes for CSATRTHSMGNTDTQYF. The V and J genes are TRBV20-1 and TRBJ2-3, and perhaps TRBD2 as D gene, on 5 matching bases. V and J are truncated by 4 bases and 2 bases respectively, leaving an intervening sequence of 22 bases. The CDR3 has 17 amino acids, counting the end cysteine and phenylalanine. Of all the DNA, just the CDR3 is kept, 51 bases in frame from base 1. The germline V gene encodes CDR1 DFQATT and CDR2 SNEGSKA (reference sequence).